The 5 T cell receptor beta chains reported below all come from one sample, sequenced in a study of shared clonotypes between healthy human individuals. Generated by immunoSEQ multiplex PCR, the TCRdb table keeps only in-frame clones and is missing some. The sample carries more than 2 million clones, 93% recorded once. The naive CD8 population came from CD45RO-negative cells selected for CCR7, without terminally differentiated effector memory CD45RA+ cells. Sequences were obtained from naive CD8+ T cells from PBMCs. All receptors derive from a young man in good health. Some clones in this sample may be carry-over from other donors' samples.

The chain employs TRBV27 and TRBJ2-7; D is possibly TRBD2 (5 bases). Germline V gene lookup returns CDR1 MNHEY and CDR2 SMNVEV (reference sequence). The CDR3 spans 15 residues. V was pared by 0 bases and J by 7 bases, with 16 bases between. The CDR3 here is CASSLSVKLSGEQYF. In DNA, the CDR3 is TGTGCCAGCAGTTTATCGGTCAAACTCTCGGGGGAGCAGTACTTC.

This chain joins TRBV19 and TRBJ2-7; unclear D gene. Germline CDR1 LNHDA, CDR2 SQIVND (reference sequence). The CDR3 is made up of 13 amino acids. Trimming stripped 6 bases from V and 2 bases from J, with 11 bases between. The CDR3 loop is CASSTTNPYEQYF. CDR3 coding DNA: TGTGCCAGTAGCACGACCAATCCCTACGAGCAGTACTTC.

The rearrangement uses TRBV2 and TRBJ2-1, with 9 bases lining up with TRBD1. V shed 4 bases, J shed 7 bases, and the junction held 11 bases outside the gene matches. Germline CDR1 reads SNHLY; CDR2 reads FYNNEI. CDR3 length: 16 residues. The CDR3 loop reads CASSGPEGQGDNEQFF. CDR3 nucleotide sequence: TGTGCCAGCAGTGGACCCGAGGGACAGGGTGATAATGAGCAGTTCTTC.

The chain is built from TRBV4-1 and TRBJ2-7, with 9 bases that match TRBD2. Germline CDR1 reads MGHRA; CDR2 reads YSYEKL. The CDR3 is 17 amino acids. The J segment lost 4 bases and the V segment lost 3 bases, leaving 13 bases of the junction unmatched. For the CDR3, the DNA is TGCGCCAGCAGCCAGGGGAGGCCTAGCGGGATGGTTTACGAGCAGTACTTC. Translated: CASSQGRPSGMVYEQYF.

This chain connects TRBV7-2 to TRBJ2-3; 9 bases match TRBD2. The V and J ends lost 1 base and 4 bases, in that order; junction bases with no gene match: 6. CDR3 length: 16 amino acids. The germline CDR1 and CDR2 sequences are SGHTA and FQGNSA. The DNA of the CDR3 is TGTGCCAGCAGCTTAGTATTTGGCGGGAGGGCAGATACGCAGTATTTT. Translating it yields CASSLVFGGRADTQYF.